This T cell receptor (beta chain) was observed in a study of blood T cell repertoires in COVID-19. Study-wide background: Donors in the United States, Italy and Spain gave samples during acute or convalescent COVID-19. The cDNA or gDNA used as material had been derived from T cells, B-cell-depleted T cells, or PBMCs.

Trimming at V came to 8 bases and at J to 4 bases, leaving 6 bases not matched to a gene. The CDR3 is 13 amino acids. Per the germline V gene, CDR1 is KGHDR and CDR2 is SFDVKD. Source study methods: Reference gene primers were amplified, and this amplification served to estimate nucleated cell counts. Method: immunoSEQ multiplex PCR; TCRdb's copy keeps in-frame clones and lacks some. V and J calls and clone size are as listed in that table; D and trimming were resolved from the DNA. Of 150,000 to 200,000 clones in the sample, roughly 89% were seen once. The sample comprised peripheral blood. This sequence originates from a man younger than 35 with active or convalescent COVID-19. The chain is built from TRBV24-1 and TRBJ1-2, with 7 bases lining up with TRBD1. CDR3 bases: TGTGCCACCACCCCGGACAGGAGCTATGGCTACACCTTC. Its translation is CATTPDRSYGYTF.